The sequence of this T cell receptor beta chain was determined in a study of blood T cell repertoires in COVID-19. Study overall: The analysed material was cDNA or gDNA that came from T cells, B-cell-depleted T cells, or PBMCs.

Per the study methods: Estimation of nucleated cell counts relied on the amplification of reference gene primers. Some clones are missing from TCRdb's copy, which holds only in-frame ones; the method was immunoSEQ multiplex PCR. V, J and clone size are those of that table, while D and trimming were read from the DNA. The table shows some 300,000 clones, with roughly 89% occurring only once. Seattle cases were enrolled at active infection and followed longitudinally. This CDR3 has 15 residues. Germline CDR1 is MNHNS and CDR2 is SASEGT. With 2 bases removed from V and 1 base from J, the gap between germline ends came to 11 bases.

The chain carries TRBV6-1 and TRBJ1-1; D is perhaps TRBD1 (6 bases). The source is a woman aged 30 to 39 with COVID-19, enrolled during active disease. Sequencing was carried out using peripheral blood. This CDR3 reads CASSEYPDRNTEAFF. DNA of the CDR3: TGTGCCAGCAGTGAATACCCGGACAGGAACACTGAAGCTTTCTTT.